The entry that follows covers one T cell receptor beta chain sequence. Germline V gene lookup returns CDR1 MDHEN and CDR2 SYDVKM. Trimming took 6 bases from V and 2 from J; bases not matched to a gene: 6. The CDR3 has 15 amino acids. Sequencing used immunoSEQ multiplex PCR; TCRdb keeps in-frame clones, though not all of them. The table shows about 30,000 clones, with more than 75% occurring only once. These data come from a study of OX40 agonist ivuxolimab in advanced cancers. Study summary: Patient treatment consisted of intravenous ivuxolimab administration every 2 weeks at 0.01 to 10 mg/kg. Three dose-escalation patients had partial responses: one with hepatocellular carcinoma and two with cutaneous melanoma. It was permissible to have had prior anti-PD-1, anti-PD-L1 or anti-CTLA-4 therapy, and approximately 38% had some.

With baseline, cycle 4 day 1, and cycle 7 day 1 as timepoints, blood was sampled. The clonotype originates from an adult with an advanced solid tumor such as melanoma, head and neck, liver or kidney cancer. The rearrangement links TRBV28 to TRBJ2-7; 11 nucleotides match TRBD2. Source: CD4+ or CD8+ T cells sorted from blood, taken in a trial of the OX40 agonist ivuxolimab. The CDR3 reads CASSPGLAGPYEQYF. CDR3 DNA sequence: TGTGCCAGCAGCCCAGGACTAGCGGGTCCCTACGAGCAGTACTTC. The complete variable domain, with remaining parts taken from reference TRBV28 and TRBJ2-7, reads DVKVTQSSRYLVKRTGEKVFLECVQDMDHENMFWYRQDPGLGLRLIYFSYDVKMKEKGDIPEGYSVSREKKERFSLILESASTNQTSMYLCASSPGLAGPYEQYFGPGTRLTVT.